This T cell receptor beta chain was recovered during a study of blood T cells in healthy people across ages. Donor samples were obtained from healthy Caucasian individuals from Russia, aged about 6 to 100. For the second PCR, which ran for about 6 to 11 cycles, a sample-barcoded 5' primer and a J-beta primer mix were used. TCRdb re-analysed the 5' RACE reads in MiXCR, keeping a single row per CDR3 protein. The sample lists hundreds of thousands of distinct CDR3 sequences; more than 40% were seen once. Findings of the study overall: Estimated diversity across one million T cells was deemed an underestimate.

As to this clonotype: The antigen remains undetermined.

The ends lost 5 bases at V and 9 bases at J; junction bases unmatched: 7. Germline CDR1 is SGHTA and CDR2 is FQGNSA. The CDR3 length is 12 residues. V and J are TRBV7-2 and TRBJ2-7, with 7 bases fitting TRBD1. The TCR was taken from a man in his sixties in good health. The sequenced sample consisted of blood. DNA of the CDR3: TGTGCCAGCAGCACGGACAGGAGATCGCAGTACTTC. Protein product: CASSTDRRSQYF.